The 28 T cell receptor beta chains below come from one sample, sequenced in a study of blood T cell repertoires in COVID-19. Using immunoSEQ multiplex PCR, the repertoire was profiled, and TCRdb retains in-frame clones only, with some absent. In the table there are 130,000 or so clones, more than 80% of which are singletons. Sequencing used peripheral blood. The origin of the receptors is a man aged 40-50 years with acute or convalescent COVID-19.

The rearrangement uses TRBV5-6 and TRBJ2-6; 9 nucleotides align to TRBD1. The CDR3 is made up of 16 amino acids. The germline gives CDR1 SGHDT, CDR2 YYEEEE. Trimming took 4 bases from V and 4 from J; bases not matched to a gene: 6. The CDR3 here is CASSPTGGSGANVLTF. As DNA, the CDR3 is TGTGCCAGCAGCCCAACAGGGGGCTCAGGGGCCAACGTCCTGACTTTC.

The rearrangement links TRBV6-6 to TRBJ1-2, with TRBD1 matching 7 bases. Per germline, CDR1 MNHNY and CDR2 SVGAGI (reference sequence). The CDR3 totals 12 residues. Trimming cost V 5 bases and J 5 bases; bases outside gene matches: 2. The CDR3 reads CASSQGQYGYTF. The DNA for the CDR3 is TGTGCCAGCAGTCAGGGACAGTATGGCTACACCTTC.

The chain links TRBV24-1 to TRBJ1-1, with 9 bases fitting TRBD1. CDR1 and CDR2 (germline): KGHDR, SFDVKD. This CDR3 spans 16 amino acids. V lost 4 bases to trimming and J lost 5 bases; unmatched junction nucleotides: 10. As DNA, the CDR3 is TGTGCCACCAGTGACCCCCGACAGGGGGGGTCGACTGAAGCTTTCTTT. Translation gives CATSDPRQGGSTEAFF.

The chain's CDR3 is CASSQGLAGGLGEQFF. The CDR3 bases are TGTGCCAGCAGCCAAGGGTTAGCGGGGGGCTTGGGTGAGCAGTTCTTC. The chain uses TRBV4-2 and TRBJ2-1; 10 bases align to TRBD2. The V and J ends lost 1 base and 9 bases, in that order; junction bases with no gene match: 9. Germline-derived CDR1 and CDR2 are LGHNA and YNFKEQ. The CDR3 contains 16 residues.

V usage is TRBV7-2 and J usage is TRBJ2-3, with D possibly TRBD2 on 5 matching bases. Germline V gives CDR1 SGHTA, CDR2 FQGNSA. V dropped 6 bases and J dropped 6 bases, with 16 bases sitting between them. This CDR3 is 14 amino acids long. The CDR3 DNA is TGTGCCAGCAGTACGACTGCAGCGGTCGATACGCAGTATTTT. Its translation: CASSTTAAVDTQYF.

The chain joins TRBV10-3 to TRBJ2-1, with D unclear. Germline lookup yields CDR1 ENHRY and CDR2 SYGVKD. This CDR3 region has 15 residues. V lost 6 bases to trimming and J lost 0 bases, with 12 bases between them. The CDR3 nucleotides read TGTGCCATCAGCCCCGCGGAGAGCTCCTACAATGAGCAGTTCTTC. Translating it yields CAISPAESSYNEQFF.

V usage is TRBV2 and J usage is TRBJ2-3; 11 positions match TRBD2. Germline values: CDR1 SNHLY, CDR2 FYNNEI. J gave up 5 bases and V 2 bases, and 12 bases lay outside the gene matches. This CDR3 spans 18 amino acids. CDR3 loop: CASSESVTSGELKDTQYF. CDR3 nucleotides: TGTGCCAGCAGTGAAAGCGTGACTAGCGGGGAGCTGAAAGATACGCAGTATTTT.

The genes are TRBV29-1 and TRBJ1-1, with unresolved D. CDR1 and CDR2 from the germline V gene are SQVTM and ANQGSEA. The CDR3 runs to 12 residues. Trimming cost V 3 bases and J 1 base, with 6 bases left between them. CDR3 coding DNA: TGCAGCGTTGATCTGGCGAACACTGAAGCTTTCTTT. Translation gives CSVDLANTEAFF.

J is TRBJ2-2 and V is TRBV9; D might be TRBD2 (5 bases). CDR3 length equals 15 residues. V was trimmed by 2 bases and J by 5 bases, leaving 13 bases between them. CDR1 and CDR2 (germline): SGDLS, YYNGEE. CDR3 in DNA: TGTGCCAGCAGCGTGGGAGCGACCGTAACCGGGGAGCTGTTTTTT. Translating it yields CASSVGATVTGELFF. Full variable domain (missing parts from reference TRBV9 and TRBJ2-2): DSGVTQTPKHLITATGQRVTLRCSPRSGDLSVYWYQQSLDQGLQFLIQYYNGEERAKGNILERFSAQQFPDLHSELNLSSLELGDSALYFCASSVGATVTGELFFGEGSRLTVL.

This clone was found once. The chain recombines TRBV4-1 with TRBJ1-6; D is perhaps TRBD1 (5 bases). This CDR3 spans 16 amino acids. V dropped 1 base and J dropped 3 bases, with 10 bases sitting between them. CDR1 is MGHRA and CDR2 is YSYEKL in the germline V gene. CDR3 nucleotide sequence: TGCGCCAGCAGCCAAGCGGAGGGGAACTATAATTCACCCCTCCACTTT. This encodes CASSQAEGNYNSPLHF.

The chain recombines TRBV19 with TRBJ1-3; no reliable D call. The germline V and J ends were trimmed by 3 bases and 0 bases, with 15 bases remaining between them. This CDR3 comprises 17 residues. In germline, CDR1 is LNHDA, CDR2 SQIVND (reference sequence). CDR3 nucleotide sequence: TGTGCCAGTAGTATTGCGGGCAGTGTTAGCTCTGGAAACACCATATATTTT. As protein: CASSIAGSVSSGNTIYF.

The chain has TRBV4-1 and TRBJ2-1; a weak D match, TRBD2 (5 bases). The CDR3 covers 15 residues. V was trimmed by 0 bases and J by 4 bases, leaving 10 bases between them. Per germline, CDR1 MGHRA and CDR2 YSYEKL. Here the CDR3 DNA reads TGCGCCAGCAGCCAAGACCTGGAGGAGTACAATGAGCAGTTCTTC. Translation: CASSQDLEEYNEQFF.

The rearrangement uses TRBV18 and TRBJ2-2; D possibly corresponds to TRBD1 (5 bases). Deletions cut 2 bases from V and 7 bases from J, with 8 bases between. The CDR3 totals 13 residues. CDR1 and CDR2 (germline): KGHSH, LQKENI. The CDR3 protein is CASSPSDSGELFF. The CDR3 region has the DNA TGTGCCAGCTCACCATCAGACAGCGGGGAGCTGTTTTTT.

The V and J genes are TRBV5-1 and TRBJ2-3; D possibly corresponds to TRBD2 (6 bases). This CDR3 has 17 residues. The germline CDR1 and CDR2 sequences are SGHRS and YFSETQ. V was pared by 4 bases and J by 0 bases, with 18 bases between. The CDR3 coding sequence is TGCGCCAGCAGCCCCGGGACTCCGGTAACTAGCACAGATACGCAGTATTTT. It is translated as CASSPGTPVTSTDTQYF.

This clone was detected once. The chain uses TRBV20-1 and TRBJ2-7, with D unresolved. In germline, CDR1 is DFQATT, CDR2 SNEGSKA (reference sequence). The CDR3 is 11 residues long. Deletions cut 6 bases from V and 6 bases from J, with 12 bases between. CDR3 sequence reads: CSAKLEREQYF. Here the CDR3 DNA reads TGCAGTGCAAAGTTGGAGCGCGAGCAGTACTTC.

This clone was counted only a few times. The rearrangement joins TRBV12-3 or TRBV12-4 to TRBJ1-1; 7 bases are a match to TRBD1. The CDR3 has 13 residues. Trimming took 6 bases from V and 11 from J; bases not matched to a gene: 12. The CDR3 DNA sequence: TGTGCCAGCAGGCCGACAGGGTCGAGGGTTGCTTTCTTT. Its translation: CASRPTGSRVAFF.

The rearrangement uses TRBV7-9 and TRBJ1-4, with TRBD1 identical over 11 bases. Trimming took 2 bases from V and 7 from J; bases not matched to a gene: 9. The CDR3 length is 17 residues. Germline lookup yields CDR1 SEHNR and CDR2 FQNEAQ (reference sequence). CDR3 coding DNA: TGTGCCAGCAGCTTAAAGAGGGGACAGGGGGAGATTGAAAAACTGTTTTTT. Amino acid sequence: CASSLKRGQGEIEKLFF.

V is TRBV9 and J is TRBJ2-7; 9 bases agree with TRBD1. V trimming: 5 bases; J trimming: 3 bases; junction bases outside the gene matches: 6. The CDR3 spans 14 residues. Germline V gene sequence: CDR1 SGDLS, CDR2 YYNGEE. The CDR3 region is CASSRTDRGYEQYF. The DNA of the CDR3 is TGTGCCAGCAGTCGCACGGACAGGGGCTACGAGCAGTACTTC.

This clone showed up just once. This rearrangement joins TRBV4-1 to TRBJ1-1, with a tentative D call TRBD1 (5 bases). CDR1 is MGHRA and CDR2 is YSYEKL in the germline V gene. V dropped 3 bases and J dropped 0 bases, with 20 bases sitting between them. The CDR3 is 18 residues long. Here the CDR3 DNA reads TGCGCCAGCAGCCAGGGTCTTATGACGGGGGGTTTGAACACTGAAGCTTTCTTT. This gives the protein CASSQGLMTGGLNTEAFF.

The genes are TRBV2 and TRBJ2-3, with 12 bases identical to TRBD1. The V gene end was trimmed by 9 bases and the J gene end by 4 bases; junction bases not matched to a gene: 2. CDR3 length: 13 amino acids. Germline-derived CDR1 and CDR2 are SNHLY and FYNNEI. This CDR3 reads CARGQGAADTQYF. CDR3 sequence (DNA): TGTGCCAGGGGACAGGGGGCCGCAGATACGCAGTATTTT.

This clone was counted a single time. This rearrangement joins TRBV14 to TRBJ1-4; the D is unclear. V lost 3 bases and J 0 bases, leaving 14 bases between the germline ends. Germline CDR1 and CDR2: SGHDN and FVKESK. The CDR3 has 17 residues. CDR3 in DNA: TGTGCCAGCAGCCACAGGAAACTGATGGCAACTAATGAAAAACTGTTTTTT. Protein product: CASSHRKLMATNEKLFF.

This clone appeared once. This chain joins TRBV11-2 and TRBJ1-4; 11 nucleotides align to TRBD1. Germline-derived CDR1 and CDR2 are SGHAT and FQNNGV. V lost 7 bases and J lost 10; bases outside the gene matches: 11. This CDR3 contains 15 residues. The CDR3 loop is CASTIRDRGTGKLFF. The CDR3 nucleotides read TGTGCCAGCACTATCCGGGACAGGGGGACGGGAAAACTGTTTTTT.

The rearrangement joins TRBV10-3 to TRBJ2-7; 7 positions agree with TRBD1. CDR3 size: 14 residues. Germline V gene data show CDR1 as ENHRY and CDR2 as SYGVKD. J lost 2 bases, V lost 0 bases, and 1 base had no gene match. CDR3 in amino acids: CAISESGQTYEQYF. Here the CDR3 DNA reads TGTGCCATCAGTGAGTCGGGACAGACCTACGAGCAGTACTTC.

The chain recombines TRBV19 with TRBJ2-7, with 13 positions matching TRBD2. V trimming: 7 bases; J trimming: 0 bases; junction bases outside the gene matches: 3. Germline-derived CDR1 and CDR2 are LNHDA and SQIVND (reference sequence). The CDR3 runs 15 residues. The CDR3 reads CASTWTSGGSYEQYF. The CDR3 DNA is TGTGCCAGTACCTGGACTAGCGGGGGCTCCTACGAGCAGTACTTC.

The chain joins TRBV10-1 to TRBJ2-1; 8 bases are a match to TRBD1. The V gene's germline CDR1 is WNHNN and CDR2 SYGVQD (reference sequence). Trimming cost V 6 bases and J 3 bases; bases outside gene matches: 7. The length of the CDR3 is 15 residues. CDR3 loop: CASRCGTGLYNEQFF. The CDR3 DNA follows: TGCGCCAGCAGGTGCGGGACAGGCCTCTACAATGAGCAGTTCTTC.

CDR3 sequence: CASSFGGSGYEQYF. The CDR3 DNA sequence: TGCGCCAGCAGCTTCGGTGGGTCCGGGTACGAGCAGTACTTC. V usage is TRBV5-1 and J usage is TRBJ2-7; D not certain. Trimming took 2 bases from V and 4 from J, leaving 13 bases between them. CDR1 is SGHRS, CDR2 YFSETQ, per germline. CDR3 length equals 14 residues.

Concerning this clone itself: A read error may produce the germline difference seen at one junction end. The chain joins TRBV5-1 to TRBJ1-3, with D possibly matching TRBD1 (5 bases). Germline CDR1 reads SGHRS; CDR2 reads YFSETQ. The CDR3 length is 16 residues. The CDR3 DNA is TGCGCCAGCAGCGGTACGGGGGACCTGTCTGGAAGCACCATATATTTT. Protein: CASSGTGDLSGSTIYF.

The chain joins TRBV18 to TRBJ1-2; 7 bases are shared with TRBD1. The V gene's germline CDR1 is KGHSH and CDR2 LQKENI. With V trimmed by 3 bases and J by 6 bases, 7 bases remained unmatched. The CDR3 runs 14 residues. The CDR3 here is CASSPKTGSDGYTF. CDR3 nucleotide sequence: TGTGCCAGCTCACCCAAGACAGGGTCGGATGGCTACACCTTC.